This TCR beta chain was retrieved from a study of Graves' ophthalmopathy and Graves' hyperthyroidism. Other autoimmune diseases, uncontrolled infections, pregnancy or lactation led to the exclusion of patients. This clonotype has at least ten counts. Investigators amplified TCR beta CDR3 regions from RNA transcripts. The authors performed first-round RT-PCR with HTBI primers and then a second-round multiplex PCR. TCRdb itself ran the multiplex PCR reads through MiXCR, one entry per CDR3 protein. In the table there are 300,000 to 400,000 distinct CDR3 sequences, 15% to 20% of which are singletons. The CDR3 is 13 amino acids. V gave up 5 bases and J gave up 3 bases, with 11 bases separating them. CDR1 is KGHSH and CDR2 is LQKENI in the germline V gene.

V is TRBV18 and J is TRBJ2-7; tentatively, D is TRBD2 (6 bases). The TCR originated in an adult man with Graves' ophthalmopathy. Sample: peripheral blood. CDR3 nucleotide sequence: TGTGCCAGCTCAGCGGGGCCCAACTACGAGCAGTACTTC. It codes for CASSAGPNYEQYF.